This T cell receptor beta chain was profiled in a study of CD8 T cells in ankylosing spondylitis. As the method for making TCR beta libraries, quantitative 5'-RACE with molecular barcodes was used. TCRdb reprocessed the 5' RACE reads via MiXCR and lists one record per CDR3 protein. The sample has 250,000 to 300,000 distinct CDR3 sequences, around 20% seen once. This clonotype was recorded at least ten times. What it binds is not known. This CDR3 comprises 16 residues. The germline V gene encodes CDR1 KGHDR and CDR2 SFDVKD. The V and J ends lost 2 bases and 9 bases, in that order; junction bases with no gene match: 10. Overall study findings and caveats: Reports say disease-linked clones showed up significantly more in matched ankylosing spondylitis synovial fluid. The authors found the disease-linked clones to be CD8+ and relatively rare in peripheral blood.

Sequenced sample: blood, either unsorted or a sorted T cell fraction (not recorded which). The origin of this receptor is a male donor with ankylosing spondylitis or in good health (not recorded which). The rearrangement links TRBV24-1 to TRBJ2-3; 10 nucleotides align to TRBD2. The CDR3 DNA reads TGTGCCACCAGTGATTCTAGCGGGAGCCACCCAGGGACGCAGTATTTT. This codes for CATSDSSGSHPGTQYF.